This T cell receptor beta chain was captured in a study of blood T cell repertoires in COVID-19. Participants were aged about 18 to 100 years from approximately 25 US areas. The study assigned cohorts using participant-reported clinical history. Cohort 3 donors were reported recovered after two negative PCRs, clearance, or symptom resolution. Germline V gene lookup returns CDR1 SGHTA and CDR2 FQGTGA. The trim removed 5 bases at V and 6 bases at J, leaving 10 bases unmatched. CDR3 length: 15 residues. Authors' analysis steps: The authors estimated nucleated cell counts from reference gene primer amplification. Libraries were prepared by immunoSEQ multiplex PCR; TCRdb keeps only in-frame clonotypes and omits some of them. For V, J and clone size, that table is used; D and trimming come from the DNA. This sample carries approximately 260,000 clones, 80% to 85% of them seen once, and the ten largest clones take around 3.6%.

The material sequenced was PBMCs or T cells enriched from blood (not recorded which). The chain links TRBV7-3 to TRBJ2-1; 7 nucleotides match TRBD1. The TCR sequence derives from a man aged 45-60 years who had recovered from COVID-19. The CDR3 loop reads CASSPEGYRGNEQFF. CDR3 nucleotide sequence: TGTGCCAGCAGCCCCGAGGGTTACAGGGGCAATGAGCAGTTCTTC. The full variable domain, with the rest looked up from reference TRBV7-3 and TRBJ2-1, is GAGVSQTPSNKVTEKGKYVELRCDPISGHTALYWYRQSLGQGPEFLIYFQGTGAADDSGLPNDRFFAVRPEGSVSTLKIQRTERGDSAVYLCASSPEGYRGNEQFFGPGTRLTVL.